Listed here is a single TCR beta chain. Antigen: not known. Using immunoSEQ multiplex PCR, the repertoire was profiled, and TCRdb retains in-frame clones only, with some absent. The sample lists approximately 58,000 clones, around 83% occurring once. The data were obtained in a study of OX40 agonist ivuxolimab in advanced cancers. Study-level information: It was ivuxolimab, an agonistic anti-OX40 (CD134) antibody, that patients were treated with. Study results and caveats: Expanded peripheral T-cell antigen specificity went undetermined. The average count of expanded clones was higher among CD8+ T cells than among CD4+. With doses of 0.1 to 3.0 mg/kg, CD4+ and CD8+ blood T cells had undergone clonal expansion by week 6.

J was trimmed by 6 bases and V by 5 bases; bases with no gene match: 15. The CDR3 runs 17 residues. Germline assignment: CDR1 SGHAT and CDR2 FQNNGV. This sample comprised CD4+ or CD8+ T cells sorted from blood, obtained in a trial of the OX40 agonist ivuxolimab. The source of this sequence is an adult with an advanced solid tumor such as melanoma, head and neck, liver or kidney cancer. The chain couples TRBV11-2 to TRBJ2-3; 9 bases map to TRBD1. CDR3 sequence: CASSTPGTGRVKDTQYF. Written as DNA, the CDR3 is TGTGCCAGCAGCACCCCCGGGACAGGGAGAGTAAAGGATACGCAGTATTTT.